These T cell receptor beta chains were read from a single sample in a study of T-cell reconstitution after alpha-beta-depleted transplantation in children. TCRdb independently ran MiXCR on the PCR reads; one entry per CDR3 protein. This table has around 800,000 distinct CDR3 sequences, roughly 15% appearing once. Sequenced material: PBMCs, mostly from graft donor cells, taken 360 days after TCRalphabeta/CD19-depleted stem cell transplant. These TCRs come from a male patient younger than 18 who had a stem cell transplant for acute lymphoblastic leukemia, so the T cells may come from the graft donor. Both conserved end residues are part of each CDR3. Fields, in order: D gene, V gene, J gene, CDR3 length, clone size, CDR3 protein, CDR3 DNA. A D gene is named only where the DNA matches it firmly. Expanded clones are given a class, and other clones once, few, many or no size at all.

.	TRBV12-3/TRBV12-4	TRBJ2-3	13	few	CATEGTGTDTQYF	TGTGCCACCGAGGGGACCGGCACAGATACGCAGTATTTT
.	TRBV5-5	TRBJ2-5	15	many	CASSLVVMTWETQYF	TGTGCCAGCAGCTTGGTTGTGATGACTTGGGAGACCCAGTACTTC
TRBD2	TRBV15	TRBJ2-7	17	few	CATSPGLLTSGTYEQYF	TGTGCCACCAGCCCAGGCCTCTTGACTAGCGGGACTTACGAGCAGTACTTC
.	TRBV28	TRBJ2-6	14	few	CASSSPTGANVLTF	TGTGCCAGCAGTTCGCCTACTGGGGCCAACGTCCTGACTTTC
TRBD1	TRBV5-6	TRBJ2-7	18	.	CASSLAFPGQVLSYEQYF	TGTGCCAGCAGCTTGGCCTTCCCCGGACAGGTTCTTTCCTACGAGCAGTACTTC
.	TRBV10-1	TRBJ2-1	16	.	CASSEEIVGTYNEQFF	TGCGCCAGCAGTGAGGAGATAGTAGGAACCTACAATGAGCAGTTCTTC
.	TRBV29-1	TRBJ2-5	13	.	CSGEGARGETQYF	TGCAGCGGGGAGGGGGCGAGGGGAGAGACCCAGTACTTC
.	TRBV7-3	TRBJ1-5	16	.	CASSLGVTGSNQPQHF	TGTGCCAGCAGCCTGGGGGTTACAGGTAGCAATCAGCCCCAGCATTTT
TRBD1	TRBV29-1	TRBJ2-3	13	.	CSGGQGARDTQYF	TGCAGCGGCGGACAGGGCGCTCGAGATACGCAGTATTTT
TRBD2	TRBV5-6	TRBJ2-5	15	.	CASSLGTSSGETQYF	TGTGCCAGCAGCTTGGGGACTAGCTCAGGAGAGACCCAGTACTTC
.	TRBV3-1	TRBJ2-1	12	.	CASSHVGQGQFF	TGTGCCAGCAGCCACGTGGGGCAGGGGCAGTTCTTC
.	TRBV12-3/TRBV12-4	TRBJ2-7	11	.	CASSLFSEQYF	TGTGCCAGCAGTTTATTTAGCGAGCAGTACTTC
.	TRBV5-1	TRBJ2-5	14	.	CASSLRSIRETQYF	TGCGCCAGCAGTTTGAGATCTATCCGAGAGACCCAGTACTTC